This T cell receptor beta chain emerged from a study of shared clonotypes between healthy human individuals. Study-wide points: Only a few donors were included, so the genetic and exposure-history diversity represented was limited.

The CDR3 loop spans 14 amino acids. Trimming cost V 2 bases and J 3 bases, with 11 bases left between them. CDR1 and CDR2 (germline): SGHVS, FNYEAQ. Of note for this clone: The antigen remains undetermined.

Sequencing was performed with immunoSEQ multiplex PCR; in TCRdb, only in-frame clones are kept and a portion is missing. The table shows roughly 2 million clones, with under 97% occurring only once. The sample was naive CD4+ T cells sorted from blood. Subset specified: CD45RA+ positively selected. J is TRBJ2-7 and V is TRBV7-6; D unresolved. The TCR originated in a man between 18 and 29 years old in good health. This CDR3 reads CASSLNSLGYEQYF. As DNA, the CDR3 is TGTGCCAGCAGCTTAAACAGCCTTGGCTACGAGCAGTACTTC.